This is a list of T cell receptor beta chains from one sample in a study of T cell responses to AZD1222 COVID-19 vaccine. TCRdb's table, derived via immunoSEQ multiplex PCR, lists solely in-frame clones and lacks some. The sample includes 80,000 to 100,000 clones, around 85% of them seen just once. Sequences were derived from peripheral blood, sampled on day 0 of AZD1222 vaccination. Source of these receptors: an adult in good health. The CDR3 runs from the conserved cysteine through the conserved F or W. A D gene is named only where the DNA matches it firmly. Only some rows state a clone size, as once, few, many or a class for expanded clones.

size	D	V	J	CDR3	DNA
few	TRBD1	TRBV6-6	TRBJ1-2	CASSRQGDNYGYTF	TGTGCCAGCAGTCGACAGGGAGATAACTATGGCTACACCTTC
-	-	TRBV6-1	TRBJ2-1	CASSEGGAKYNEQFF	TGTGCCAGCAGTGAAGGTGGGGCGAAGTACAATGAGCAGTTCTTC
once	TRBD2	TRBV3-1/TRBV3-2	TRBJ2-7	CASSQEGLAEYEQYF	TGTGCCAGCAGCCAAGAAGGCCTAGCGGAGTACGAGCAGTACTTC
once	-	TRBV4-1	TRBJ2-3	CASSQGWGTNTDTQYF	TGCGCCAGCAGCCAAGGGTGGGGGACAAACACAGATACGCAGTATTTT
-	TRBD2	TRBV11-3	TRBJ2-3	CASSGGLAGLTDTQYF	TGTGCCAGCAGCGGTGGACTAGCGGGCCTCACAGATACGCAGTATTTT
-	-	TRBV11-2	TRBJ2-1	CASRETDYNEQFF	TGTGCCAGCAGGGAGACAGACTACAATGAGCAGTTCTTC
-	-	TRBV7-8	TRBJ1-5	CASSLQGSAQPQHF	TGTGCCAGCAGCTTACAGGGGAGCGCTCAGCCCCAGCATTTT
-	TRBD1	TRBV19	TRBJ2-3	CASSTTGGGGHTQYF	TGTGCCAGTAGTACGACAGGGGGCGGAGGACATACGCAGTATTTT
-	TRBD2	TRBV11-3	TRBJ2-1	CASSLRAGDNEQFF	TGTGCCAGCAGTTTGAGAGCGGGAGACAATGAGCAGTTCTTC
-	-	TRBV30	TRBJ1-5	CAWSQGDDQPQHF	TGTGCCTGGAGCCAAGGGGACGATCAGCCCCAGCATTTT
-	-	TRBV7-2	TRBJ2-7	CASSLDAIGQYF	TGTGCCAGCAGCTTAGACGCAATCGGGCAGTACTTC
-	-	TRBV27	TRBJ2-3	CASGGTDTQYF	TGTGCCAGTGGCGGCACAGATACGCAGTATTTT
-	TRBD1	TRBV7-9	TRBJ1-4	CASSFDRDKAKLFF	TGTGCCAGCAGCTTTGACAGGGACAAAGCAAAACTGTTTTTT
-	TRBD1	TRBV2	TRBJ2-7	CASSALGTGGLSSYEQYF	TGTGCCAGCAGTGCTCTGGGGACAGGGGGCCTGAGCTCCTACGAGCAGTACTTC
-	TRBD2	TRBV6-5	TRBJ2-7	CASLPPGGFEQYF	TGTGCCAGCCTCCCCCCGGGGGGGTTCGAGCAGTACTTC
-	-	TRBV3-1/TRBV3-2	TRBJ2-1	CASSRTGFRDNEQFF	TGTGCCAGCAGCCGAACAGGATTCCGGGACAATGAGCAGTTCTTC
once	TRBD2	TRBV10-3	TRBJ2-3	CAISTGTSIPDTQYF	TGTGCCATCAGTACCGGGACTAGCATCCCAGATACGCAGTATTTT
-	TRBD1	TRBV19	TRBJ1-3	CASRSQGADGNTIYF	TGTGCCAGTAGGTCACAGGGGGCAGACGGAAACACCATATATTTT
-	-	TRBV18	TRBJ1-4	CASSPLMANEKLFF	TGTGCCAGCTCACCACTGATGGCTAATGAAAAACTGTTTTTT
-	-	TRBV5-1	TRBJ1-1	CASSLGARVVSGTEAFF	TGCGCCAGCAGCTTAGGGGCGCGGGTCGTGTCGGGCACTGAAGCTTTCTTT
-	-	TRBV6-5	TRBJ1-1	CASINRGSTEAFF	TGTGCCAGCATTAATAGGGGTAGCACTGAAGCTTTCTTT
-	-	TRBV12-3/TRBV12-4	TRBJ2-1	CASSLMNEQFF	TGTGCCAGCAGTCTTATGAATGAGCAGTTCTTC
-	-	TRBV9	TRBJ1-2	CASSVGGLNYGYTF	TGTGCCAGCAGCGTTGGAGGACTTAACTATGGCTACACCTTC
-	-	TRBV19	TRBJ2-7	CASSIVRQLTVGEQYF	TGTGCCAGTAGTATAGTAAGGCAACTTACCGTCGGCGAGCAGTACTTC
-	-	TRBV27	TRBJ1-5	CASSPGAMGWPQHF	TGTGCCAGCAGTCCGGGAGCCATGGGTTGGCCCCAGCATTTT
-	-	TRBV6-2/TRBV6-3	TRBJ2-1	CASSYPVSVKNEQFF	TGTGCCAGCAGTTACCCGGTCTCTGTTAAGAATGAGCAGTTCTTC
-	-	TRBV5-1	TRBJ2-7	CASSLATAYEQYF	TGCGCCAGCAGCTTGGCTACAGCCTACGAGCAGTACTTC
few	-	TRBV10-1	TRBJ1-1	CASSDEKNTEAFF	TGCGCCAGCAGTGACGAGAAGAACACTGAAGCTTTCTTT
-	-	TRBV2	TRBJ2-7	CASSLMRGSEQYF	TGTGCCAGTTCCCTAATGAGGGGCAGCGAGCAGTACTTC
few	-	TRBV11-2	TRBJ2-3	CASSLFSLDSDTQYF	TGTGCCAGCAGCTTATTTAGCTTGGATTCAGATACGCAGTATTTT
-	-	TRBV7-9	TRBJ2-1	CASSGNRDDYNEQFF	TGTGCCAGCAGCGGTAATAGGGATGACTACAATGAGCAGTTCTTC
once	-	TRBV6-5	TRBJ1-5	CASSPREFSNQPQHF	TGTGCCAGCAGCCCCAGGGAGTTCAGCAATCAGCCCCAGCATTTT
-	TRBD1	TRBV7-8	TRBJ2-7	CASSLAGTGLYEQYF	TGTGCCAGCAGCTTAGCCGGGACAGGGCTATACGAGCAGTACTTC
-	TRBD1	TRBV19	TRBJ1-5	CASSPTGGFQPQHF	TGTGCCAGTAGTCCGACAGGGGGTTTTCAGCCCCAGCATTTT
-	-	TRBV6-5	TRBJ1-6	CASSYSPENSPLHF	TGTGCCAGCAGTTACTCTCCGGAGAATTCACCCCTCCACTTT
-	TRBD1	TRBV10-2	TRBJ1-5	CASTETGSNQPQHF	TGCGCCAGCACAGAGACAGGGAGCAATCAGCCCCAGCATTTT